Included here is one T cell receptor (beta chain) sequence, with context. This sample stems from a study of blood T cells in healthy people across ages. Alongside a J-beta primer mix, a sample-barcoded 5' primer served in a second PCR lasting about 7 to 12 cycles. Using its own MiXCR run on the 5' RACE reads, TCRdb lists one record per CDR3 protein. The sample carries about 930,000 distinct CDR3 sequences, 25% to 35% recorded once. There are 14 residues in the CDR3. CDR1 is MDHEN, CDR2 SYDVKM, per germline. V shed 6 bases, J shed 1 base, and the junction held 5 bases outside the gene matches. The same sample was also studied in work on T cells of mothers and their children.

The receptor comes from a woman between 40 and 55 years old in good health. Sample: blood. This chain connects TRBV28 to TRBJ1-1, with 7 nucleotides matching TRBD1. CDR3 loop: CASREQGPNTEAFF. In nucleotides, the CDR3 is TGTGCCAGCAGAGAACAGGGGCCGAACACTGAAGCTTTCTTT.